The clone carrying this T cell receptor (beta chain) has a count of ten or more. The data stem from a study of T-cell reconstitution after alpha-beta-depleted transplantation in children. Construction of the TCRbeta library involved unique molecular identifiers. TCRdb re-called the PCR reads through MiXCR, storing one row per CDR3 protein. The table lists hundreds of thousands of distinct CDR3 sequences, around 13% of them singletons. Trimming took off 2 bases at V and 8 bases at J, with 7 bases between the two ends. Germline V lookup: CDR1 DFQATT, CDR2 SNEGSKA (reference sequence). The CDR3 runs to 11 residues.

V and J are TRBV20-1 and TRBJ2-1; D is uncertain. This clonotype was obtained from a girl aged 2 to 10 with congenital amegakaryocytic thrombocytopenia, due to receive a stem cell transplant. Sequencing used PBMCs, obtained before TCRalphabeta/CD19-depleted stem cell transplant. The CDR3 coding sequence is TGCAGTGCTAGATCCCCGTATGAGCAGTTCTTC. Encoded protein: CSARSPYEQFF.